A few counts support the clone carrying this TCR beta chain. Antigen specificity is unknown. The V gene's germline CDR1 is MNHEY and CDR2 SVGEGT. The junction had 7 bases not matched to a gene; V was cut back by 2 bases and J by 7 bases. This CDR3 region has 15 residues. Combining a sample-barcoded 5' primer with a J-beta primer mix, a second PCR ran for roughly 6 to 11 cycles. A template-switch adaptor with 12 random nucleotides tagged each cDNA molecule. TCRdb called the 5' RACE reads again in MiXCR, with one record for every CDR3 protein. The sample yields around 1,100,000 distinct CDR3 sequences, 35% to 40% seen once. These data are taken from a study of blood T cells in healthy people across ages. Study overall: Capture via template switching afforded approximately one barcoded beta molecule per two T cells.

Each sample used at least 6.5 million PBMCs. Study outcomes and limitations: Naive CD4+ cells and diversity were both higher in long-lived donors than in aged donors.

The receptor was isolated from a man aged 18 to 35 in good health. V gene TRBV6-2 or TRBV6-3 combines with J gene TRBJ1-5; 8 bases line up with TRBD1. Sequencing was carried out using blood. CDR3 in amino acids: CASSYATGGEQPQHF. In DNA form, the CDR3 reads TGTGCCAGCAGTTACGCTACAGGGGGAGAACAGCCCCAGCATTTT.